This passage covers 31 T cell receptor beta chains from one sample sequenced in a study of persistence of HIV-infected CD4 T cells. Anti-CD3/anti-CD28 beads served as a nonspecific positive control stimulus. CD4+ T cells upregulating both CD40 ligand and CD69 were sorted as responding cells. Sequencing used immunoSEQ version 4 in survey mode. Libraries were prepared by immunoSEQ multiplex PCR; TCRdb keeps only in-frame clonotypes and omits some of them. The data contain about 43,000 clones, 70% to 90% of them seen just once; the ten biggest clones take up over 0.9%. Their antigens are not known. The material was CD4+ T cells sorted from PBMCs after approximately 19-hour stimulation, obtained from a patient who received antiretroviral therapy. Receptors originate from an adult man with HIV who was CMV-seropositive.

The chain joins TRBV5-4 to TRBJ1-6; D not certain. V lost 0 bases and J lost 7, with 8 bases in between. The CDR3 is 14 residues long. Germline loops: CDR1 SGHNT, CDR2 YYREEE (reference sequence). CDR3 region: CASSLELGNSPLHF. In nucleotides, the CDR3 is TGTGCCAGCAGCTTGGAACTGGGAAATTCACCCCTCCACTTT. Full variable domain (remainder filled in from reference TRBV5-4 and TRBJ1-6): ETGVTQSPTHLIKTRGQQVTLRCSSQSGHNTVSWYQQALGQGPQFIFQYYREEENGRGNFPPRFSGLQFPNYSSELNVNALELDDSALYLCASSLELGNSPLHFGNGTRLTVT.

The chain joins TRBV28 to TRBJ1-6; 8 nucleotides agree with TRBD1. Germline lookup yields CDR1 MDHEN and CDR2 SYDVKM. With 7 bases clipped from V and 10 bases from J, the junction kept 9 bases outside the gene matches. This CDR3 contains 14 residues. For the CDR3, the DNA is TGTGCCAGCAATTTTATACAGGGGGGATCACCCCTCCACTTT. Its protein is CASNFIQGGSPLHF.

This CDR3 is CATSRDPGVTSNQPQHF. Written as DNA, the CDR3 is TGTGCCACCAGCAGAGACCCGGGAGTAACCAGCAATCAGCCCCAGCATTTT. This chain uses TRBV15 with TRBJ1-5, with D unresolved. V was cut by 0 bases and J by 1 base, with 13 bases left in between. This CDR3 has 17 residues. In germline, CDR1 is LNHNV, CDR2 YYDKDF (reference sequence).

The chain has TRBV12-3 or TRBV12-4 and TRBJ1-1, with D possibly matching TRBD1 (5 bases). Trimming cost V 3 bases and J 5 bases, with 10 bases left between them. CDR3 size: 13 residues. The CDR3 DNA is TGTGCCAGCAGTTTGTATCGGGGGACTGAAGCTTTCTTT. Its translation: CASSLYRGTEAFF.

V and J are TRBV28 and TRBJ1-3, with 9 nucleotides matching TRBD1. CDR1 is MDHEN, CDR2 SYDVKM, per germline. J gave up 2 bases and V 10 bases, and 15 bases lay outside the gene matches. The CDR3 is made up of 17 amino acids. The chain's CDR3 is CATKNTGQGGPGNTIYF. CDR3 DNA sequence: TGTGCCACGAAAAATACGGGACAGGGTGGACCTGGAAACACCATATATTTT.

The chain has TRBV7-6 and TRBJ1-4; 9 positions match TRBD1. V was clipped by 5 bases and J by 5 bases; unmatched bases: 6. This CDR3 has 15 residues. Per the germline V gene, CDR1 is SGHVS and CDR2 is FNYEAQ. The CDR3, as DNA: TGTGCCAGCAGCGCACAAGGGACAGGGAATGAAAAACTGTTTTTT. Protein: CASSAQGTGNEKLFF. Supplemented by reference TRBV7-6 and TRBJ1-4, the full variable domain reads GAGVSQSPRYKVTKRGQDVALRCDPISGHVSLYWYRQALGQGPEFLTYFNYEAQQDKSGLPNDRFSAERPEGSISTLTIQRTEQRDSAMYRCASSAQGTGNEKLFFGSGTQLSVL.

With regard to this clone: The identical CDR3 is also encoded by other nucleotide sequences in the sample. The rearrangement joins TRBV9 to TRBJ1-6; D is possibly TRBD1 (6 bases). With 5 bases removed from V and 7 bases from J, the gap between germline ends came to 10 bases. This CDR3 is built from 13 residues. The V gene's germline CDR1 is SGDLS and CDR2 YYNGEE. The DNA for the CDR3 is TGTGCCAGCAGTGTTACAGGGAATTCACCCCTCCACTTT. Translated, it gives CASSVTGNSPLHF.

This chain joins TRBV11-2 and TRBJ2-7, with TRBD1 matching over 7 bases. V shed 1 base and J 1 base; nucleotides not matched to a gene: 13. The V gene's germline CDR1 is SGHAT and CDR2 FQNNGV. The length of the CDR3 is 18 residues. CDR3 protein: CASSLGLGSRGQSYEQYF. Written as DNA, the CDR3 is TGTGCCAGCAGCTTAGGTTTGGGGTCCAGGGGACAGTCCTACGAGCAGTACTTC.

This rearrangement joins TRBV6-1 to TRBJ1-5; D is unclear. Trimming left V 5 bases short and J 2 bases short, with 13 bases between. Germline V gives CDR1 MNHNS, CDR2 SASEGT. The CDR3 is 15 residues long. CDR3 nucleotides: TGTGCCAGCAGTCCGGAAGGGTCGGGCAATCAGCCCCAGCATTTT. Translation gives CASSPEGSGNQPQHF.

This clone was recorded once. This chain links TRBV27 with TRBJ1-2, with D maybe TRBD1 (6 bases). Trimming removed 4 bases at V and 5 bases at J, with 23 bases between. This CDR3 region has 17 residues. CDR1 is MNHEY, CDR2 SMNVEV, per germline (reference sequence). The CDR3 loop is CASSSLHGNREEYGYTF. The CDR3 DNA reads TGTGCCAGCAGTTCTCTACACGGAAACAGGGAAGAATATGGCTACACCTTC.

The V and J genes are TRBV7-8 and TRBJ1-5, with TRBD1 as a possible D gene (5 bases). Trimming removed 8 bases from V and 7 bases from J, with 15 bases in between. The CDR3 is made up of 13 amino acids. Germline values: CDR1 SGHVS, CDR2 FQNEAQ. The CDR3 sequence is CASCREGRQPQHF. The DNA of the CDR3 is TGTGCCAGCTGCAGGGAGGGGCGACAGCCCCAGCATTTT.

V and J are TRBV9 and TRBJ2-3; 7 nucleotides align to TRBD1. Germline CDR1 is SGDLS and CDR2 is YYNGEE. This CDR3 is built from 15 residues. After removal of 2 bases from V and 8 bases from J, the junction contained 11 bases not matched to a gene. The CDR3: CASSVQTGFIGTQYF. The CDR3 DNA reads as TGTGCCAGCAGCGTTCAGACAGGGTTCATAGGTACGCAGTATTTT.

This clone was counted once. V usage is TRBV3-1 (or the pseudogene TRBV3-2) and J usage is TRBJ1-2, with D uncertain. Trimming took off 1 base at V and 7 bases at J, with 4 bases between the two ends. Germline V gene lookup returns CDR1 LGHDT and CDR2 YNNKEL (reference sequence). This CDR3 has 11 amino acids. The CDR3: CASSQGRGYTF. The CDR3 DNA reads as TGTGCCAGCAGCCAAGGTCGTGGCTACACCTTC.

The chain employs TRBV6-1 and TRBJ1-4; 8 bases fit TRBD1. Trimming cost V 6 bases and J 2 bases; bases outside gene matches: 8. The germline V gene has CDR1 MNHNS and CDR2 SASEGT. The CDR3 is 16 amino acids. DNA for the CDR3: TGTGCCAGCAGGGAACTTCAGGGGGCGACTAATGAAAAACTGTTTTTT. It yields the protein CASRELQGATNEKLFF.

This chain uses TRBV6-5 with TRBJ2-2, with 9 bases aligning to TRBD1. Germline-derived CDR1 and CDR2 are MNHEY and SVGAGI. V dropped 7 bases and J dropped 1; count of bases not matched to a gene: 4. This CDR3 has 15 amino acids. This chain's CDR3 is CASKRQGENTGELFF. CDR3 bases: TGTGCCAGCAAGAGACAGGGGGAGAACACCGGGGAGCTGTTTTTT.

The count of this clone is one. The V and J genes are TRBV10-3 and TRBJ2-2, with a possible D match to TRBD2 (5 bases). The V gene's germline CDR1 is ENHRY and CDR2 SYGVKD. There are 14 residues in the CDR3. Trimming removed 10 bases from V and 3 bases from J, with 15 bases in between. The CDR3 nucleotides read TGTGCCACCAAGATCGGGGATCACACCGGGGAGCTGTTTTTT. It encodes CATKIGDHTGELFF.

The rearrangement links TRBV2 to TRBJ2-2, with 9 bases identical to TRBD2. CDR3 size: 15 residues. Germline values: CDR1 SNHLY, CDR2 FYNNEI. The V gene end was trimmed by 5 bases and the J gene end by 4 bases; junction bases not matched to a gene: 5. The CDR3 bases are TGTGCCAGCAGTTTAGCGGGGGCCGGCACCGGGGAGCTGTTTTTT. Protein: CASSLAGAGTGELFF.

DNA of the CDR3: TGTGCCACGACGACAGGGGGTATCAACACTGAAGCTTTCTTT. Its protein product is CATTTGGINTEAFF. This chain uses TRBV6-5 with TRBJ1-1, with 9 bases aligning to TRBD1. J gave up 2 bases and V 10 bases, and 8 bases lay outside the gene matches. The CDR3 totals 14 residues. Germline V lookup: CDR1 MNHEY, CDR2 SVGAGI.

The CDR3 spells CASSSGQGGEQYF. DNA for the CDR3: TGTGCCAGCAGTTCCGGACAGGGTGGGGAGCAGTACTTC. The gene calls are TRBV28 and TRBJ2-7; 8 bases fit TRBD1. Germline CDR1 reads MDHEN; CDR2 reads SYDVKM. This CDR3 contains 13 residues. Losses at the gene ends were 4 bases for V and 7 bases for J; bases not matched to a gene: 6.

The gene calls are TRBV15 and TRBJ2-2; 7 nucleotides match TRBD2. The length of the CDR3 is 16 residues. Trimming cost V 0 bases and J 4 bases; bases outside gene matches: 5. CDR1 LNHNV and CDR2 YYDKDF come from the germline V gene (reference sequence). As DNA, the CDR3 is TGTGCCACCAGCAGAGAGGCGCGGGGGAGCACCGGGGAGCTGTTTTTT. It specifies CATSREARGSTGELFF.

The chain combines TRBV30 with TRBJ2-1; no clear D. This CDR3 comprises 11 residues. CDR1 is GTSNPN, CDR2 SVGIG, per germline (reference sequence). V lost 0 bases and J 10 bases, leaving 7 bases between the germline ends. CDR3 sequence reads: CAWSVQLEQFF. Here the CDR3 DNA reads TGTGCCTGGAGTGTCCAATTAGAGCAGTTCTTC.

The gene calls are TRBV2 and TRBJ1-4, with D maybe TRBD1 (6 bases). The CDR3 loop spans 15 amino acids. V was cut by 8 bases and J by 0 bases, with 13 bases left in between. The germline V gene encodes CDR1 SNHLY and CDR2 FYNNEI. The CDR3 sequence is CASLQGSATNEKLFF. The CDR3, as DNA: TGTGCCAGCTTACAGGGCAGTGCAACTAATGAAAAACTGTTTTTT.

The CDR3 loop reads CASSLSGRANTEAFF. Here the CDR3 DNA reads TGTGCCAGCTCCCTTTCCGGCAGGGCCAACACTGAAGCTTTCTTT. The chain employs TRBV18 and TRBJ1-1; perhaps TRBD1 as D (5 bases). The CDR3 spans 15 residues. Per germline, CDR1 KGHSH and CDR2 LQKENI. Trimming took 6 bases from V and 2 from J, leaving 16 bases between them. Full variable domain (missing parts from reference TRBV18 and TRBJ1-1): NAGVMQNPRHLVRRRGQEARLRCSPMKGHSHVYWYRQLPEEGLKFMVYLQKENIIDESGMPKERFSAEFPKEGPSILRIQQVVRGDSAAYFCASSLSGRANTEAFFGQGTRLTVV.

The V and J genes are TRBV18 and TRBJ1-1; D is undetermined. CDR1 KGHSH and CDR2 LQKENI come from the germline V gene. The CDR3 loop spans 14 amino acids. Trimming stripped 0 bases from V and 5 bases from J, with 10 bases between. CDR3 loop: CASSPPLATTEAFF. The CDR3 nucleotides read TGTGCCAGCTCACCACCGTTAGCTACTACTGAAGCTTTCTTT.

This clone was seen only once. This chain uses TRBV28 with TRBJ2-1, with a weak D call TRBD1 (6 bases). Germline V gene sequence: CDR1 MDHEN, CDR2 SYDVKM. Trimming removed 4 bases at V and 14 bases at J, with 12 bases between. CDR3 length: 11 amino acids. In DNA, the CDR3 is TGTGCCAGCAGTTACCGGGACACAGAGTTCTTC. Translation: CASSYRDTEFF.

The rearrangement joins TRBV7-9 to TRBJ1-5; no reliable D call. Trimming removed 1 base at V and 4 bases at J, with 2 bases between. CDR1 and CDR2 (germline): SEHNR, FQNEAQ (reference sequence). This CDR3 region has 12 residues. This chain's CDR3 is CASSLDNQPQHF. For the CDR3, the DNA is TGTGCCAGCAGCTTAGATAATCAGCCCCAGCATTTT.

In this sample, this clone turned up once. The CDR3 DNA follows: TGTGCCAGCTCACCTGACAGGGATTCACCCCTCCACTTT. Protein: CASSPDRDSPLHF. The chain recombines TRBV18 with TRBJ1-6; TRBD1 matches at 7 bases. Germline loops: CDR1 KGHSH, CDR2 LQKENI. V dropped 3 bases and J dropped 8; count of bases not matched to a gene: 1. The CDR3 contains 13 residues.

This chain joins TRBV27 and TRBJ2-1; D is uncertain. Germline CDR1 is MNHEY and CDR2 is SMNVEV (reference sequence). The V end lost 0 bases, the J end lost 4 bases, and 16 bases lay between the germline ends. The CDR3 is 17 residues long. The CDR3 nucleotides are TGTGCCAGCAGTTTATCGGTGACGAACAAAGGGTACAATGAGCAGTTCTTC. It translates to CASSLSVTNKGYNEQFF.

This chain connects TRBV12-3 or TRBV12-4 to TRBJ2-7, with 8 bases matching TRBD1. This CDR3 comprises 13 residues. The trim removed 5 bases at V and 4 bases at J, leaving 4 bases unmatched. For the CDR3, the DNA is TGTGCCAGCAGTCAGGGACAGGTTTACGAGCAGTACTTC. This encodes CASSQGQVYEQYF.

The rearrangement uses TRBV3-1 (or the pseudogene TRBV3-2) and TRBJ1-1, with a weak D call TRBD1 (5 bases). Trimming shortened V by 1 base and J by 0 bases, and 18 bases separated the two germline ends. This CDR3 contains 18 residues. Germline V lookup: CDR1 LGHDT, CDR2 YNNKEL (reference sequence). DNA of the CDR3: TGTGCCAGCAGCCAAGGGGGCGGCGGCGCAGGGATGAACACTGAAGCTTTCTTT. Amino acid sequence: CASSQGGGGAGMNTEAFF.

In this sample, this clone turned up once. The chain is built from TRBV7-2 and TRBJ1-2; 8 nucleotides line up with TRBD1. Germline trimming cut 1 base from V and 1 base from J; bases unmatched to any gene: 5. The CDR3 extends over 16 amino acids. The germline gives CDR1 SGHTA, CDR2 FQGNSA. The CDR3 loop is CASSLGGQAVNYGYTF. CDR3 sequence (DNA): TGTGCCAGCAGCTTAGGGGGACAGGCGGTTAACTATGGCTACACCTTC.